Each of the 11 T cell receptor beta chains below was sequenced from the same sample in a study of shared clonotypes between healthy human individuals. The protocol was immunoSEQ multiplex PCR, while the TCRdb copy is restricted to in-frame clones and leaves out a portion. The data show fewer than 1 million clones, 90% to 97% seen once. CD8 cells classed as naive were CD45RO-negative and positively selected for CCR7, excluding terminally differentiated effector memory CD45RA+ cells. Sequenced material: naive CD8+ T cells sorted from blood. These receptors all stem from a man in his thirties or forties in good health.

V and J are TRBV15 and TRBJ2-2, with a possible D match to TRBD2 (6 bases). CDR1 and CDR2 (germline): LNHNV, YYDKDF (reference sequence). The length of the CDR3 is 16 residues. V gave up 2 bases and J gave up 3 bases, with 13 bases separating them. This chain's CDR3 is CATSRPGGSDTGELFF. CDR3 coding DNA: TGTGCCACCAGCAGACCCGGGGGTTCGGACACCGGGGAGCTGTTTTTT.

The rearrangement links TRBV13 to TRBJ2-1, with D maybe TRBD2 (5 bases). The germline gives CDR1 PRHDT, CDR2 FYEKMQ (reference sequence). The CDR3 contains 15 residues. V was trimmed by 1 base and J by 7 bases, leaving 14 bases between them. The CDR3 region has the DNA TGTGCCAGCAGCTTAGCCCCGCCGACTACTAATGAGCAGTTCTTC. Its translation: CASSLAPPTTNEQFF.

This rearrangement joins TRBV27 to TRBJ2-7; the D is unclear. This CDR3 spans 13 amino acids. The germline CDR1 and CDR2 sequences are MNHEY and SMNVEV (reference sequence). V was trimmed by 6 bases and J by 2 bases, leaving 11 bases between them. The CDR3 reads CASRHGFAYEQYF. The CDR3 DNA reads TGTGCCAGCAGACACGGTTTTGCCTACGAGCAGTACTTC.

The CDR3 protein is CASGGRDRTYEQYF. As DNA, the CDR3 is TGTGCCAGCGGGGGCCGGGACAGGACCTACGAGCAGTACTTC. The J gene is TRBJ2-7, the V gene TRBV27, with 8 bases that match TRBD1. The CDR3 spans 14 residues. The trim removed 8 bases at V and 2 bases at J, leaving 8 bases unmatched. Germline CDR1 is MNHEY and CDR2 is SMNVEV (reference sequence).

The chain combines TRBV5-4 with TRBJ1-2; D possibly corresponds to TRBD1 (5 bases). The CDR3 is 13 residues long. Germline V CDR1 and CDR2: SGHNT, YYREEE (reference sequence). V dropped 4 bases and J dropped 6 bases, with 13 bases sitting between them. The CDR3 sequence is CASSPSGLNGYTF. CDR3 DNA: TGTGCCAGCAGCCCCTCAGGGTTGAATGGCTACACCTTC.

The gene calls are TRBV28 and TRBJ2-7; D is possibly TRBD1 (6 bases). V gave up 3 bases and J gave up 0 bases, with 15 bases separating them. The length of the CDR3 is 16 residues. Looked up from germline, CDR1 is MDHEN and CDR2 is SYDVKM. DNA for the CDR3: TGTGCCAGCAGTTTTCTCCAGGGGCGAAGCTCCTACGAGCAGTACTTC. Translating it yields CASSFLQGRSSYEQYF.

The chain joins TRBV13 to TRBJ2-7; TRBD1 matches at 11 bases. CDR1 PRHDT and CDR2 FYEKMQ come from the germline V gene (reference sequence). Unmatched junction bases numbered 7, after V lost 6 bases and J lost 3 bases. This CDR3 contains 15 residues. CDR3 nucleotides: TGTGCCAGCAGTGGACAGGGGGCGCAGGTCTACGAGCAGTACTTC. Encoded protein: CASSGQGAQVYEQYF.

The gene calls are TRBV27 and TRBJ2-7; 8 bases match TRBD2. Trimming took 4 bases from V and 3 from J; bases not matched to a gene: 8. CDR1 MNHEY and CDR2 SMNVEV come from the germline V gene (reference sequence). This CDR3 has 15 amino acids. CDR3: CASSSAGGGVYEQYF. The CDR3 DNA is TGTGCCAGCAGTTCCGCGGGGGGAGGAGTCTACGAGCAGTACTTC.

The chain carries TRBV7-9 and TRBJ1-1; D might be TRBD1 (5 bases). With 5 bases removed from V and 3 bases from J, the gap between germline ends came to 16 bases. The CDR3 loop spans 15 amino acids. Germline V gene lookup returns CDR1 SEHNR and CDR2 FQNEAQ (reference sequence). CDR3 region: CASSLLRGRDTEAFF. The CDR3 bases are TGTGCCAGCAGCCTCTTGAGGGGAAGAGACACTGAAGCTTTCTTT.

In this sample, this clone turned up once. V gene TRBV6-6 combines with J gene TRBJ2-7, with a possible D match to TRBD1 (5 bases). V was clipped by 4 bases and J by 3 bases, with 10 bases between them. The CDR3 has 13 amino acids. Per germline, CDR1 MNHNY and CDR2 SVGAGI (reference sequence). DNA of the CDR3: TGTGCCAGCAGTTTAAGGGGCTACTACGAGCAGTACTTC. Its protein product is CASSLRGYYEQYF.

The J gene is TRBJ2-7, the V gene TRBV7-9, with 12 bases aligning to TRBD2. V shed 8 bases and J 4 bases; nucleotides not matched to a gene: 18. Per germline, CDR1 SEHNR and CDR2 FQNEAQ (reference sequence). CDR3 length: 18 residues. The CDR3 DNA sequence: TGTGCCAGCTGTGCCGCTTCTAGCGGGAGGGCCCTCGTGTACGAGCAGTACTTC. It yields the protein CASCAASSGRALVYEQYF.